The clone carrying this T cell receptor beta chain was observed many times. This entry comes from a study of T cells in Graves' hyperthyroidism and ophthalmopathy. The source material, RNA transcripts, was used to amplify TCR beta CDR3 regions. TCR CDR3 regions were first amplified by RT-PCR with HTBI primers. Each CDR3 protein is one row after TCRdb ran MiXCR on the multiplex PCR reads. The repertoire holds hundreds of thousands of distinct CDR3 sequences, with 12% to 15% as singletons. Sequenced sample: blood. The TCR sequence derives from a woman between 18 and 29 years old with Graves' hyperthyroidism.

In DNA, the CDR3 is TGTGCCAGCAGCTCAGGGCAGGGCTCCTACAATGAGCAGTTCTTC. Amino acid sequence: CASSSGQGSYNEQFF. This chain uses TRBV11-3 with TRBJ2-1; D perhaps matches TRBD1 (5 bases). The V gene's germline CDR1 is SGHNT and CDR2 YENEEA. V shed 4 bases and J shed 0 bases, with 10 bases lying between them. The CDR3 covers 15 residues. The variable domain in full, completed from reference TRBV11-3 and TRBJ2-1, reads EAGVVQSPRYKIIEKKQPVAFWCNPISGHNTLYWYLQNLGQGPELLIRYENEEAVDDSQLPKDRFSAERLKGVDSTLKIQPAELGDSAVYLCASSSGQGSYNEQFFGPGTRLTVL.